This T cell receptor (beta chain) stems from a study of regulatory T cells in long-lasting Graves disease (dated by TCRdb to about 2021). About the full investigation: Antithyroid drugs had been taken for less than 3 months by newly diagnosed Graves' disease patients. Persistent Graves' disease patients were compared with newly diagnosed Graves' disease patients by peripheral blood TCR sequencing and RNA sequencing. The study took place in China and was registered as a clinical trial. A total of 35 or so samples underwent TCR sequencing: about 13 from persistent and about 20 from newly diagnosed Graves' disease patients.

The library was produced with multiplex PCR. TCRdb lists the instrument as Illumina HiSeq 4000. CDR3 regions were amplified by Arm-PCR with iRepertoire HTBI primers to construct TCR beta libraries. PCR products were gel purified before sequencing. In the source study's methods: Gene usage analysis of CDR3 amino acid clonotypes used the roughly 62 TRBV and more than 13 TRBJ segments found across samples. COPE and FqMerger were used to merge filtered high-quality paired reads into contigs. BLAST was used to align contigs to the IMGT TRBV, TRBD and TRBJ reference genes, and CDR3 was defined following IMGT. Clonotypes above 0.1% frequency were classified as highly expanded clones. Shannon entropy served as the measure of repertoire diversity, while the Gini coefficient captured V-J evenness. Clonotypes shared by more than one individual were considered public. Through fastp at Q25 and MiXCR, TCRdb rebuilt clones from the public reads, retaining in-frame beta chains. Rows with one shared CDR3 protein collapse into an entry with the most common genes and DNA. These V and J calls are TCRdb output, not the study's own analysis. Counted in this sample were hundreds of thousands of distinct CDR3 sequences; 15% to 20% of them appeared once. About 25% of the sample is held by the ten biggest clonotypes.

Inclusive of the bounding cysteine and phenylalanine, the CDR3 is 15 residues long. Here the CDR3 DNA is all that survives: 45 bases in frame from base 1. The germline V end is reduced by 0 bases and the J end by 5 bases; junction bases left unmatched: 5. CDR1 and CDR2 were assigned from the germline V gene (reference sequence) as SGHKS and YYEKEE. What the time point label conveys for this sample: newly diagnosed GD, antithyroid drugs for less than 3 months. For both TCR sequencing and RNA sequencing, RNA was extracted from PBMCs using TRIzol. The diagnosis of Graves' disease followed American Thyroid Association guidelines. The patients came from an endocrinology department in Xi'an, China. Each patient gave about 10 milliliters of peripheral blood, collected in an EDTA anticoagulant tube. Ficoll Paque Plus density gradient separation was used to isolate PBMCs, and no further T cell sorting was done. RNA quality was checked with an Agilent 2100 Bioanalyzer and agarose gel, and concentration with a NanoDrop 2000.

As regards this clonotype: The antigen this receptor binds is unknown. The sample holds no much larger clone one base away, and base qualities are not on file.

What the work shows at the level of the full study, not this receptor alone: The authors noted that the small sample size was a limitation that may lower accuracy. Preferential use of TRBV28, TRBJ1-2 and TRBJ2-5 was observed in persistent disease, whereas TRBV20-1 and TRBJ2-1 were favored in newly diagnosed disease. Persistent patients shared more public clonotypes among themselves (around 3,000) than newly diagnosed patients did (more than 850). Only the TCR beta chain was sequenced and analyzed. Peripheral blood alone was examined, since thyroid tissue, which constituted the primary lesion, could not be accessed. Compared with newly diagnosed patients, persistent Graves' disease patients had lower TCR Shannon entropy and fewer highly expanded clones, which suggests clonal expansion.

This same sample was also part of a study on T cells in Graves' hyperthyroidism and ophthalmopathy. As noted in the second study: A patient counted as having stable Graves' hyperthyroidism if no progression to ophthalmopathy occurred over 18 months of follow-up. The hyperthyroidism patients were between 18 and 65 years old and newly diagnosed, with a disease duration of less than 2 months. The study excluded patients with uncontrolled infections, other autoimmune diseases, pregnancy or lactation. Clinical symptoms, serum thyroxine and TRAb, thyroid ultrasound, and orbital computed tomography formed the basis for the diagnoses. A first-round RT-PCR of the TCR CDR3 used the HTBI primer set with the Qiagen OneStep RT-PCR kit. Most expanded thyroid clonotypes (frequency above 0.001) were also found in blood, which suggests that blood repertoires may mirror thyroid immune responses. A 13 V-J signature model separated ophthalmopathy from stable hyperthyroidism, with approximately 86% sensitivity and about 81% specificity in cross-validation and 80%/75% in testing. During validation, the model predicted progression to ophthalmopathy a median of around 6 months ahead of onset, with almost 71% sensitivity and about 75% specificity. To identify TCR V-J signatures that set the groups apart, the researchers used a discovery cohort of 100 patients, made up of roughly 45 with Graves' ophthalmopathy and 57 with stable Graves' hyperthyroidism. Whether ophthalmopathy could be predicted prospectively was tested in an independent validation cohort made up of 18 hyperthyroidism patients plus 17 patients who later progressed to ophthalmopathy. The 100 or so discovery patients were randomly divided into training and test sets at a 7:3 ratio. In addition, the study compared T-cell repertoires in thyroid tissue and in blood from roughly 6 Graves' hyperthyroidism patients. After sampling, hyperthyroidism patients received methimazole starting at 30 mg daily, and ophthalmopathy patients received high-dose intravenous methylprednisolone. A second multiplex PCR round built the libraries, followed by size selection and purification. The libraries were sequenced on an Illumina HiSeq2000 using paired-end 100 bp reads. SOAPnuke was used to process the raw data, removing reads that contained adapters or uncalled bases, had a mean Phred below 15, or lacked an exact match to the constant primer or identifier. COPE v1.2.5 was used to merge high-quality paired reads, and clonotypes were defined as unique nucleotide sequences. Clonotypes were aligned to IMGT TRBV, TRBD and TRBJ reference segments using MiTCR v1.1. The analysis included only V-J combinations with a frequency above 0.0001, which together covered more than 99% of the repertoires. A TCS score was defined as the ratio of F50 (clonal expansion) to E x V (chaos), with BLOSUM62-based TCRdist applied between CDR3 peptides within each V-J. Welch's t-statistics and random forest reduced fewer than 550 V-J features to fewer than 15, which were used in a naive Bayes classifier (R e1071). No statistical method was used to fix the sample size in advance, and group allocation was not hidden from the investigators. TCR Vbeta CDR3 sequencing of approximately 140 peripheral blood samples (under 45 ophthalmopathy, roughly 74 hyperthyroidism and around 17 progressor patients) is reported in the paper.

The TCR originated in a woman aged 40-60 years with Graves disease. Donor details come from another sample of the same person, matched by shared clones. This sample comprised peripheral blood mononuclear cells (PBMCs), obtained at new diagnosis, from a patient treated with antithyroid drugs. The chain is assembled from TRBV5-5 and TRBJ2-1; 7 middle bases align to TRBD2. This receptor has the CDR3 CASSLEVGGNNEQFF. The sequenced DNA: TGTGCCAGCAGCTTGGAAGTGGGGGGGAACAATGAGCAGTTCTTC.